The 19 T cell receptor beta chains below come from one sample, sequenced in a study of shared clonotypes between healthy human individuals. Clones were read by immunoSEQ multiplex PCR, and TCRdb kept only the in-frame ones, dropping some. Of roughly 2.5 million clones listed, over 85% are singletons. The sample comprised naive CD4+ T cells sorted from blood. Noted subset: CD45RA+ positively selected. The receptors shown here come from a man between 18 and 29 years old in good health.

The chain combines TRBV28 with TRBJ2-1; D is possibly TRBD1 (6 bases). CDR1 MDHEN and CDR2 SYDVKM come from the germline V gene. The CDR3 extends over 13 amino acids. With 5 bases removed from V and 7 bases from J, the gap between germline ends came to 12 bases. The CDR3 reads CASSLLRGNEQFF. The CDR3 region has the DNA TGTGCCAGCAGTCTCCTCAGGGGTAATGAGCAGTTCTTC.

For this clone: This sample also contains other DNA sequences that code for the same CDR3. Here the CDR3 reads CASSQAGQANEKLFF. As DNA, the CDR3 is TGCGCCAGCAGCCAAGCAGGACAGGCTAATGAAAAACTGTTTTTT. The J gene is TRBJ1-4, the V gene TRBV4-1; 7 nucleotides align to TRBD1. V dropped 1 base and J dropped 3; count of bases not matched to a gene: 2. The CDR3 consists of 15 residues. The germline V gene encodes CDR1 MGHRA and CDR2 YSYEKL.

V is TRBV4-1 and J is TRBJ2-1; 11 bases map to TRBD2. The J segment lost 4 bases and the V segment lost 1 base, leaving 6 bases of the junction unmatched. CDR1 MGHRA and CDR2 YSYEKL come from the germline V gene. The CDR3 loop spans 17 amino acids. CDR3: CASSQGRTSGRYNEQFF. CDR3 DNA: TGCGCCAGCAGCCAAGGACGGACTAGCGGGCGGTACAATGAGCAGTTCTTC.

The chain carries TRBV2 and TRBJ2-6, with a possible D match to TRBD2 (7 bases). Trimming took off 4 bases at V and 2 bases at J, with 12 bases between the two ends. This CDR3 is built from 16 residues. CDR1 SNHLY and CDR2 FYNNEI come from the germline V gene. CDR3 coding DNA: TGTGCCAGCAGTGGTAGGGGGGGCCCTGGGGCCAACGTCCTGACTTTC. This gives the protein CASSGRGGPGANVLTF.

The chain has TRBV2 and TRBJ1-5; D is unresolved. CDR1 and CDR2 (germline): SNHLY, FYNNEI. V was trimmed by 2 bases and J by 7 bases, leaving 15 bases between them. This CDR3 has 15 amino acids. CDR3 nucleotide sequence: TGTGCCAGCAGTGAAACGTCCGGGATTGGGCAGCCCCAGCATTTT. As protein: CASSETSGIGQPQHF.

This clone was detected a few times. The identical CDR3 is also encoded by other nucleotide sequences in the sample. This chain links TRBV30 with TRBJ1-5; D not certain. V was shortened by 1 base and J by 5 bases, with 9 bases between the two germline ends. There are 13 residues in the CDR3. Germline CDR1 GTSNPN, CDR2 SVGIG (reference sequence). The CDR3: CAWSAGRDQPQHF. In DNA form, the CDR3 reads TGTGCCTGGAGTGCGGGGAGGGATCAGCCCCAGCATTTT. The complete variable domain, with remaining parts taken from reference TRBV30 and TRBJ1-5, reads SQTIHQWPATLVQPVGSPLSLECTVEGTSNPNLYWYRQAAGRGLQLLFYSVGIGQISSEVPQNLSASRPQDRQFILSSKKLLLSDSGFYLCAWSAGRDQPQHFGDGTRLSIL.

The rearrangement joins TRBV7-8 to TRBJ2-1; no reliable D call. This CDR3 comprises 15 residues. The germline CDR1 and CDR2 sequences are SGHVS and FQNEAQ. V was trimmed by 5 bases and J by 3 bases, leaving 14 bases between them. CDR3 in DNA: TGTGCCAGCAGCCCGGTGCCAGGTAACTACAATGAGCAGTTCTTC. Amino acids: CASSPVPGNYNEQFF.

Of note for this clone: At one of its ends the junction is not consistent with the germline gene, which may arise from a read error. The V gene is TRBV9, the J gene TRBJ1-3; 9 bases are a match to TRBD1. The CDR3 is 11 residues long. The V gene's germline CDR1 is SGDLS and CDR2 YYNGEE. In DNA, the CDR3 is TGTGCCAGCAGCGTAGCTCGGACAGGGGCCTTT. This codes for CASSVARTGAF.

Turning to this clone: Other nucleotide sequences in the sample specify the same CDR3. This chain joins TRBV7-2 and TRBJ2-5, with D possibly being TRBD1 or TRBD2 (5 bases each). V lost 2 bases and J 5 bases, leaving 9 bases between the germline ends. CDR1 SGHTA and CDR2 FQGNSA come from the germline V gene. The CDR3 is 13 amino acids. The CDR3 DNA is TGTGCCAGCAGCTTAAGGGGCGGGGAGACCCAGTACTTC. Translating it yields CASSLRGGETQYF.

The V and J genes are TRBV28 and TRBJ2-3; tentative D call: TRBD2 (7 bases). CDR3 size: 17 residues. Germline V lookup: CDR1 MDHEN, CDR2 SYDVKM. The V and J ends lost 3 bases and 2 bases respectively, with 18 bases between them. This CDR3 reads CASSFARGGLITDTQYF. The DNA of the CDR3 is TGTGCCAGCAGTTTCGCAAGGGGGGGACTAATCACAGATACGCAGTATTTT.

V usage is TRBV4-3 and J usage is TRBJ1-6, with D perhaps matching TRBD1 (5 bases). The germline V and J ends were trimmed by 5 bases and 11 bases, with 13 bases remaining between them. Germline lookup yields CDR1 LGHNA and CDR2 YSLEER. The CDR3 has 13 amino acids. The CDR3 region has the DNA TGCGCCAGCAGCGAGGACACCTTACCACCCCTCCACTTT. Translating it yields CASSEDTLPPLHF.

The V and J genes are TRBV4-1 and TRBJ2-6, with 8 nucleotides matching TRBD2. V gave up 3 bases and J gave up 7 bases; unmatched junction bases: 11. The CDR3 consists of 17 residues. Germline lookup yields CDR1 MGHRA and CDR2 YSYEKL. The CDR3 here is CASSQFLAGLGANVLTF. CDR3 coding DNA: TGCGCCAGCAGCCAGTTTCTAGCGGGTCTTGGAGCCAACGTCCTGACTTTC.

The chain combines TRBV11-2 with TRBJ2-7; 11 bases line up with TRBD2. CDR3 length: 14 amino acids. With V trimmed by 4 bases and J by 4 bases, 3 bases remained unmatched. CDR1 and CDR2 from the germline V gene are SGHAT and FQNNGV. CDR3 residues: CASSSTSGTYEQYF. The CDR3 bases are TGTGCCAGCAGCTCGACTAGCGGGACTTACGAGCAGTACTTC.

CDR3 residues: CAISGGVAGKEQYF. The CDR3 DNA sequence: TGTGCCATCAGTGGGGGGGTAGCGGGGAAAGAGCAGTACTTC. V and J are TRBV10-3 and TRBJ2-7; the match to TRBD2 covers 8 bases. Germline V gene lookup returns CDR1 ENHRY and CDR2 SYGVKD. The junction had 9 bases not matched to a gene; V was cut back by 4 bases and J by 7 bases. The CDR3 length is 14 residues.

The V gene is TRBV5-6, the J gene TRBJ1-4, with 7 bases fitting TRBD1. The CDR3 extends over 15 amino acids. V dropped 4 bases and J dropped 10; count of bases not matched to a gene: 13. Germline V gene sequence: CDR1 SGHDT, CDR2 YYEEEE. For the CDR3, the DNA is TGTGCCAGCAGCGCACAGGGGCGACCTGTCGGAAAACTGTTTTTT. Its translation is CASSAQGRPVGKLFF.

This chain uses TRBV15 with TRBJ2-7; TRBD2 might be the D (7 bases). This CDR3 has 15 amino acids. Germline lookup yields CDR1 LNHNV and CDR2 YYDKDF (reference sequence). The V end lost 4 bases, the J end lost 1 base, and 14 bases lay between the germline ends. CDR3 coding DNA: TGTGCCACCAGCAAAGGGGGAGGGCCATCCTACGAGCAGTACTTC. Amino acid sequence: CATSKGGGPSYEQYF.

The chain has TRBV5-1 and TRBJ1-2; D is unclear. The CDR3 is made up of 13 amino acids. Per the germline V gene, CDR1 is SGHRS and CDR2 is YFSETQ. V was clipped by 5 bases and J by 7 bases, with 15 bases between them. The CDR3 nucleotides read TGCGCCAGCAGGACCAATAGGGAGGCTGGCTACACCTTC. It is translated as CASRTNREAGYTF.

In its sample, this clone was seen once. The V gene is TRBV19, the J gene TRBJ2-7; 7 bases map to TRBD2. V dropped 1 base and J dropped 4; count of bases not matched to a gene: 7. Germline lookup yields CDR1 LNHDA and CDR2 SQIVND (reference sequence). The CDR3 runs to 15 residues. This CDR3 is CASSIVGGAGYEQYF. The CDR3 DNA reads as TGTGCCAGTAGTATAGTGGGAGGGGCAGGTTACGAGCAGTACTTC.

The chain couples TRBV11-2 to TRBJ2-2, with 10 nucleotides matching TRBD2. Germline values: CDR1 SGHAT, CDR2 FQNNGV. CDR3 length equals 16 residues. Losses at the gene ends were 6 bases for V and 2 bases for J; bases not matched to a gene: 6. The DNA for the CDR3 is TGTGCCAGCAGAAGAGTAGCGGGGGGTAACACCGGGGAGCTGTTTTTT. It codes for CASRRVAGGNTGELFF.